The 15 T cell receptor beta chains listed next were all sequenced from one sample in a study of identical twins. TCRdb itself ran the 5' RACE reads through MiXCR, one entry per CDR3 protein. This sample has 400,000 to 550,000 distinct CDR3 sequences, with 13% to 15% found just once. Separately, the same data were catalogued under a study of yellow fever vaccine responses in identical twins.

Sequencing used CD4+ T cells sorted from blood. The receptors shown here come from a young woman in good health.

The V gene is TRBV20-1, the J gene TRBJ2-7, with D tentatively TRBD2 (6 bases). V was trimmed by 5 bases and J by 0 bases, leaving 11 bases between them. Per the germline V gene, CDR1 is DFQATT and CDR2 is SNEGSKA (reference sequence). The CDR3 totals 13 residues. CDR3 in amino acids: CSAYRRDSYEQYF. CDR3 in DNA: TGCAGTGCTTATAGGAGGGACTCCTACGAGCAGTACTTC.

The gene calls are TRBV5-5 and TRBJ2-1, with a tentative D call TRBD1 (5 bases). This CDR3 is built from 13 residues. Germline loops: CDR1 SGHKS, CDR2 YYEKEE (reference sequence). Trimming took off 7 bases at V and 1 base at J, with 9 bases between the two ends. CDR3 sequence (DNA): TGTGCCAGCTCAGGGTGGTCCTACAATGAGCAGTTCTTC. Protein: CASSGWSYNEQFF.

This clonotype was observed a few times. The chain joins TRBV28 to TRBJ2-3; TRBD2 is a possible D gene (7 bases). CDR1 and CDR2 from the germline V gene are MDHEN and SYDVKM. The CDR3 is 18 residues long. V lost 2 bases, J lost 4 bases, and 22 bases lay in between. CDR3 DNA: TGTGCCAGCAGTTTACTGCCCCTTCTGGGGGGGCGAGCAGATACGCAGTATTTT. It specifies CASSLLPLLGGRADTQYF.

The genes are TRBV18 and TRBJ2-3, with a weak D call TRBD1 (5 bases). With 6 bases removed from V and 4 bases from J, the gap between germline ends came to 26 bases. Germline CDR1 KGHSH, CDR2 LQKENI. The CDR3 loop spans 18 amino acids. Here the CDR3 DNA reads TGTGCCAGCTCGCTGACCCCTACTTCAGGGTCTTCGGCAGATACGCAGTATTTT. Encoded protein: CASSLTPTSGSSADTQYF.

The rearrangement links TRBV29-1 to TRBJ2-2, with no clear D. Germline values: CDR1 SQVTM, CDR2 ANQGSEA. Between the trimmed V and J ends, which lost 3 bases and 0 bases, there was a span of 8 bases. The CDR3 is 14 amino acids. Written as DNA, the CDR3 is TGCAGCGTTGAGAAGCAGTCGAACACCGGGGAGCTGTTTTTT. Its translation is CSVEKQSNTGELFF.

The CDR3 DNA reads TGTGCCAGCAGACCTGGACAGGGGGAAGCGGCGCAAGAGACCCAGTACTTC. It codes for CASRPGQGEAAQETQYF. The chain recombines TRBV28 with TRBJ2-5; 10 bases fit TRBD1. V shed 6 bases, J shed 2 bases, and the junction held 12 bases outside the gene matches. Germline V gives CDR1 MDHEN, CDR2 SYDVKM. The CDR3 sequence is 17 residues long. Full variable domain (missing parts from reference TRBV28 and TRBJ2-5): DVKVTQSSRYLVKRTGEKVFLECVQDMDHENMFWYRQDPGLGLRLIYFSYDVKMKEKGDIPEGYSVSREKKERFSLILESASTNQTSMYLCASRPGQGEAAQETQYFGPGTRLLVL.

This clonotype was seen at least ten times. The V gene is TRBV3-1, the J gene TRBJ2-1; no definite D call. Germline CDR1 LGHDT, CDR2 YNNKEL (reference sequence). This CDR3 has 12 amino acids. V was shortened by 7 bases and J by 7 bases, with 11 bases between the two germline ends. The CDR3: CASTRQGNEQFF. The DNA of the CDR3 is TGTGCCAGCACCCGCCAAGGGAATGAGCAGTTCTTC.

This sequence joins TRBV7-3 and TRBJ2-1; D possibly corresponds to TRBD2 (6 bases). Germline values: CDR1 SGHTA, CDR2 FQGTGA. CDR3 size: 13 residues. V lost 4 bases, J lost 5 bases, and 9 bases lay in between. The CDR3 region is CASSWRANNEQFF. CDR3 DNA: TGTGCCAGCAGCTGGAGGGCAAACAATGAGCAGTTCTTC. Based on the CDR3 plus reference TRBV7-3 and TRBJ2-1, the full variable domain is GAGVSQTPSNKVTEKGKYVELRCDPISGHTALYWYRQSLGQGPEFLIYFQGTGAADDSGLPNDRFFAVRPEGSVSTLKIQRTERGDSAVYLCASSWRANNEQFFGPGTRLTVL.

This clonotype came up a few times. The chain has TRBV29-1 and TRBJ2-2; 10 nucleotides line up with TRBD2. Germline values: CDR1 SQVTM, CDR2 ANQGSEA. With V trimmed by 5 bases and J by 1 base, 1 base remained unmatched. The CDR3 runs to 14 residues. DNA of the CDR3: TGCAGCGTTCGGACTAGCGGGAACACCGGGGAGCTGTTTTTT. Amino acid sequence: CSVRTSGNTGELFF.

In its sample, this clonotype was seen a few times. The rearrangement uses TRBV6-1 and TRBJ1-2; 10 bases line up with TRBD1. Germline V lookup: CDR1 MNHNS, CDR2 SASEGT. J was trimmed by 3 bases and V by 5 bases; bases with no gene match: 6. The CDR3 length is 15 residues. The CDR3 sequence is CASSRQGARHYGYTF. CDR3 sequence (DNA): TGTGCCAGCAGTCGACAGGGGGCAAGGCACTATGGCTACACCTTC.

This chain uses TRBV12-3 or TRBV12-4 with TRBJ2-5; D gene ambiguous. The V end was cut by 3 bases, the J end by 5 bases, with 10 bases between. This CDR3 is built from 13 residues. The CDR3 protein is CASSLLGWETQYF. The CDR3 DNA follows: TGTGCCAGCAGTTTGTTGGGTTGGGAGACCCAGTACTTC.

The rearrangement uses TRBV4-3 and TRBJ2-3; the match to TRBD2 covers 8 bases. Trimming at V came to 0 bases and at J to 6 bases, leaving 11 bases not matched to a gene. The CDR3 covers 17 residues. The germline V gene encodes CDR1 LGHNA and CDR2 YSLEER. The CDR3 DNA sequence: TGCGCCAGCAGCCAAGATGCCAGCGGGGGACCGGGTGATACGCAGTATTTT. It codes for CASSQDASGGPGDTQYF.

The chain recombines TRBV24-1 with TRBJ2-3, with 12 positions matching TRBD2. CDR3 length equals 15 residues. The germline V gene encodes CDR1 KGHDR and CDR2 SFDVKD. V dropped 9 bases and J dropped 5; count of bases not matched to a gene: 8. The CDR3 sequence is CATGLAGPPGDTQYF. The CDR3 DNA is TGTGCCACCGGACTAGCGGGGCCTCCAGGAGATACGCAGTATTTT.

This chain links TRBV20-1 with TRBJ2-1; 11 bases are a match to TRBD2. CDR1 and CDR2 from the germline V gene are DFQATT and SNEGSKA (reference sequence). Trimming at V came to 7 bases and at J to 7 bases, leaving 3 bases not matched to a gene. The CDR3 is 12 residues long. The CDR3 DNA reads as TGCAGTGTAGCGGGGGGGCAAAATGAGCAGTTCTTC. It yields the protein CSVAGGQNEQFF.

The V gene is TRBV3-1, the J gene TRBJ2-7; 10 positions agree with TRBD2. The CDR3 contains 14 residues. The trim removed 6 bases at V and 7 bases at J, leaving 9 bases unmatched. Germline V gene sequence: CDR1 LGHDT, CDR2 YNNKEL (reference sequence). The CDR3, as DNA: TGTGCCAGCAGACCTCCGGGACTAGCGCAAGAGCAGTACTTC. It encodes CASRPPGLAQEQYF.